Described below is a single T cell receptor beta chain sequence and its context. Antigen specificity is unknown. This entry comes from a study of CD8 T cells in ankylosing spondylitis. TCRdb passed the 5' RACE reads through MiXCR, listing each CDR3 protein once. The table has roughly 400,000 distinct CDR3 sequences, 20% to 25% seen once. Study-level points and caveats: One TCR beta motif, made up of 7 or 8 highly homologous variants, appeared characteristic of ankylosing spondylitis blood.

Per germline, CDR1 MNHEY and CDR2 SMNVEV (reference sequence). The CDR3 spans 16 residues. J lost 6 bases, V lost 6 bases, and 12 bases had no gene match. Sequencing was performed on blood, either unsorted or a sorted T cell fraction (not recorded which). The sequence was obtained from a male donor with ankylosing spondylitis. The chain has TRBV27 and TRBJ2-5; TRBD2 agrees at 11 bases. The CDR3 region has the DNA TGTGCCAGCAGCCGGGTTACTAGCGGGAGCACAAAGACCCAGTACTTC. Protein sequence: CASSRVTSGSTKTQYF.